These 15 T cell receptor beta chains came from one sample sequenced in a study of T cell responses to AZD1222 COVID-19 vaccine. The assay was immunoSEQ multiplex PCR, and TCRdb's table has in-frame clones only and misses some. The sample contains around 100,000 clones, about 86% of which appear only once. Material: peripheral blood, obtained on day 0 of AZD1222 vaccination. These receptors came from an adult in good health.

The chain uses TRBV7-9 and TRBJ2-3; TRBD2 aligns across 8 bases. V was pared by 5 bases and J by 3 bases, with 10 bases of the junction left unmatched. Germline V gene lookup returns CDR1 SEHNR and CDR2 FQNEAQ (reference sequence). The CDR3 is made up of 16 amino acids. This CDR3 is CASSKGLVEWTDTQYF. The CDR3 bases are TGTGCCAGCAGCAAGGGACTAGTTGAGTGGACAGATACGCAGTATTTT.

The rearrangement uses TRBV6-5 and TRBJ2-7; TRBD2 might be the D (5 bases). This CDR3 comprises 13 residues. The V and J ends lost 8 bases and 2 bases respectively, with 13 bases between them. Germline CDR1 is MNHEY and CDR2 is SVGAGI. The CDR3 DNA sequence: TGTGCCAGCTCGGCCCGGGGAACCTACGAGCAGTACTTC. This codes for CASSARGTYEQYF.

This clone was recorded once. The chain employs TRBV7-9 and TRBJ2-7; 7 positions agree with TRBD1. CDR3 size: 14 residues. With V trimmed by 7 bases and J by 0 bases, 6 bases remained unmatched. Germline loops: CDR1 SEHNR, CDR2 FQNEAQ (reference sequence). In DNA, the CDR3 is TGTGCCAGCACCGGGACAGCGATCTCCTACGAGCAGTACTTC. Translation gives CASTGTAISYEQYF.

This chain's CDR3 is CASSLGRWGMQETQYF. CDR3 nucleotides: TGCGCCAGCAGCTTAGGCCGGTGGGGGATGCAAGAGACCCAGTACTTC. The rearrangement uses TRBV5-1 and TRBJ2-5; the D gene could be TRBD1 or TRBD2 (5 bases each). This CDR3 spans 16 amino acids. V lost 2 bases and J lost 2, with 16 bases in between. The germline CDR1 and CDR2 sequences are SGHRS and YFSETQ. The full variable domain, completed using reference TRBV5-1 and TRBJ2-5, is KAGVTQTPRYLIKTRGQQVTLSCSPISGHRSVSWYQQTPGQGLQFLFEYFSETQRNKGNFPGRFSGRQFSNSRSEMNVSTLELGDSALYLCASSLGRWGMQETQYFGPGTRLLVL.

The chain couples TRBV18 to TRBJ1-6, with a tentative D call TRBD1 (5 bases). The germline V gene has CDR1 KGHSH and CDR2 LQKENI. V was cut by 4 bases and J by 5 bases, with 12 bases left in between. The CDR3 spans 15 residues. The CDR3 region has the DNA TGTGCCAGCTCACTCCGGGACGGGGATAATTCACCCCTCCACTTT. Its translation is CASSLRDGDNSPLHF. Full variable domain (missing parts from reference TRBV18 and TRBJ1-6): NAGVMQNPRHLVRRRGQEARLRCSPMKGHSHVYWYRQLPEEGLKFMVYLQKENIIDESGMPKERFSAEFPKEGPSILRIQQVVRGDSAAYFCASSLRDGDNSPLHFGNGTRLTVT.

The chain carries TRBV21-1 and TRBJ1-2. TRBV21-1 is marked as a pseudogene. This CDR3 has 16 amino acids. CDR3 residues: CASGNMTTATNYGYTF. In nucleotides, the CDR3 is TGTGCCAGCGGGAACATGACAACCGCGACGAACTATGGCTACACCTTC.

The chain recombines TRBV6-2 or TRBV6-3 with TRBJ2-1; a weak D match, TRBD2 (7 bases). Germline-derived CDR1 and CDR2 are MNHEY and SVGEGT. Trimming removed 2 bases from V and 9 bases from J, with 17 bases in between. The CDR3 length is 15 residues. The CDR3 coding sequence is TGTGCCAGCAGTTACAGGGGGGGGCTAGTTCCTGAGCAGTTCTTC. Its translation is CASSYRGGLVPEQFF.

The chain's CDR3 is CASSPGTKTYEQYF. CDR3 DNA: TGTGCCAGCTCCCCCGGGACAAAAACCTACGAGCAGTACTTC. This chain connects TRBV3-1 (or the pseudogene TRBV3-2) to TRBJ2-7; the D gene is possibly TRBD1 (6 bases). Looked up from germline, CDR1 is LGHDT and CDR2 is YNNKEL (reference sequence). Trimming removed 8 bases from V and 2 bases from J, with 16 bases in between. There are 14 residues in the CDR3.

CDR3 nucleotides: TGTGCCAGTAAACAGGATCCCCAAGAGACCCAGTACTTC. Residues: CASKQDPQETQYF. The rearrangement joins TRBV5-5 to TRBJ2-5; maybe TRBD1 (5 bases). The V and J ends lost 8 bases and 1 base respectively, with 12 bases between them. CDR1 and CDR2 from the germline V gene are SGHKS and YYEKEE (reference sequence). This CDR3 is built from 13 residues.

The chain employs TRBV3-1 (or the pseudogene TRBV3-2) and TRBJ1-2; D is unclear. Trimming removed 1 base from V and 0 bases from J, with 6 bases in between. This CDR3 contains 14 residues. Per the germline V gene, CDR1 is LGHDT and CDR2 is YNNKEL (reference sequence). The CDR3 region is CASSQGVPNYGYTF. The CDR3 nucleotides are TGTGCCAGCAGCCAAGGAGTCCCTAACTATGGCTACACCTTC.

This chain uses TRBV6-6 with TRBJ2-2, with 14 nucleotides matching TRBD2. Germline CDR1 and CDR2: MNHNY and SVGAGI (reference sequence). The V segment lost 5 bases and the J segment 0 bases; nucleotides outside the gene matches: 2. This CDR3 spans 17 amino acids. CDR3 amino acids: CASSRTSGGSNTGELFF. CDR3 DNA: TGTGCCAGCAGTCGGACTAGCGGGGGGTCGAACACCGGGGAGCTGTTTTTT.

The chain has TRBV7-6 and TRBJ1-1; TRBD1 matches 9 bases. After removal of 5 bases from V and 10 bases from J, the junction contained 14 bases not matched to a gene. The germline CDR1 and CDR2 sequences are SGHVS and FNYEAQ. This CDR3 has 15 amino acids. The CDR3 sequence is CASSPTPGQGERAFF. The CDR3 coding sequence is TGTGCCAGCAGCCCGACTCCGGGACAGGGTGAGCGAGCTTTCTTT.

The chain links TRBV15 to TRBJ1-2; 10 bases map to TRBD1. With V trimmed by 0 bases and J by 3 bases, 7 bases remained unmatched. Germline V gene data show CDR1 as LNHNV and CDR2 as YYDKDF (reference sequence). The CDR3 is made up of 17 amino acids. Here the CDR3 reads CATSRDRGQGIYYGYTF. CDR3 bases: TGTGCCACCAGCAGAGACCGGGGACAGGGGATTTACTATGGCTACACCTTC.

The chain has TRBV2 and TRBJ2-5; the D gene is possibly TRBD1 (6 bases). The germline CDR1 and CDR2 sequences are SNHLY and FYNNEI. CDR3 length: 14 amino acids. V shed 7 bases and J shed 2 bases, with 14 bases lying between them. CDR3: CASKVTGTQETQYF. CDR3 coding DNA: TGTGCCAGCAAGGTGACAGGTACACAAGAGACCCAGTACTTC.

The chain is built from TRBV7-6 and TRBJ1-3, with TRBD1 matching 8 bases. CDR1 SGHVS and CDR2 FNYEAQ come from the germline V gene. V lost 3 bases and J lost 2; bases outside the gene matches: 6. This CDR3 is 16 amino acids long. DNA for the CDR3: TGTGCCAGCAGCTTGGGACAGGATGGAACTGGAAACACCATATATTTT. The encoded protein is CASSLGQDGTGNTIYF. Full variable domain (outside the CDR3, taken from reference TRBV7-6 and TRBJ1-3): GAGVSQSPRYKVTKRGQDVALRCDPISGHVSLYWYRQALGQGPEFLTYFNYEAQQDKSGLPNDRFSAERPEGSISTLTIQRTEQRDSAMYRCASSLGQDGTGNTIYFGEGSWLTVV.